This passage covers 4 T cell receptor beta chains from one sample sequenced in a study of T cell responses to AZD1222 COVID-19 vaccine (dated by TCRdb to the early 2020s). Receptor amplification or capture employed the immunoSEQ multiplex PCR assay. Entries here come from immuneACCESS through TCRdb and include only in-frame sequences with V and J called. Some clones fail to appear in such tables; in the studies checked, an unresolved V gene covers under half of the shortfall, and the cause of the remainder is unknown. The sample table shows roughly 99,000 clones, and roughly 90% are seen once. The ten largest clonotypes hold about 9.1% of the sample. The time point label for this specimen denotes: about 28 days (+/-7) after the second vaccine dose. The specimen was peripheral blood, collected 28 days after the second AZD1222 dose. The receptors stem from an adult who received the AZD1222 COVID-19 vaccine.

The rearrangement uses TRBV19 and TRBJ2-2; 13 nucleotides match TRBD2. Trimming cost V 6 bases and J 5 bases; bases outside gene matches: 3. Germline CDR1 and CDR2: LNHDA and SQIVND (reference sequence). CDR3 length equals 15 residues. The CDR3 here is CASSRGLAGTGELFF. Here the CDR3 DNA reads TGTGCCAGTAGCCGGGGACTAGCGGGGACCGGGGAGCTGTTTTTT.

This chain links TRBV14 with TRBJ1-2; no clear D. Looked up from germline, CDR1 is SGHDN and CDR2 is FVKESK. Between the trimmed V and J ends, which lost 1 base and 5 bases, there was a span of 14 bases. This CDR3 has 15 residues. CDR3 DNA sequence: TGTGCCAGCAGCCAAGCAAGGCAGGTCGGGTATGGCTACACCTTC. Translating gives CASSQARQVGYGYTF.

A single count supports this clone. The chain carries TRBV7-9 and TRBJ2-3; no reliable D call. The CDR3 extends over 12 amino acids. Trimming left V 2 bases short and J 6 bases short, with 6 bases between. The V gene's germline CDR1 is SEHNR and CDR2 FQNEAQ (reference sequence). The chain's CDR3 is CASSLWVDTQYF. The CDR3 nucleotides are TGTGCCAGCAGCTTATGGGTGGATACGCAGTATTTT.

The rearrangement joins TRBV6-1 to TRBJ1-2; D not certain. The CDR3 extends over 16 amino acids. Trimming took 2 bases from V and 7 from J, leaving 20 bases between them. CDR1 is MNHNS, CDR2 SASEGT, per germline. CDR3 amino acids: CASSEPRSGARSGYTF. The CDR3 DNA reads TGTGCCAGCAGTGAACCACGTAGTGGCGCCAGGAGTGGCTACACCTTC.